Included here is one T cell receptor beta chain sequence, with context. V was pared by 7 bases and J by 0 bases, with 16 bases between. The CDR3 covers 16 residues. CDR1 and CDR2 (germline): SGHRS, YFSETQ. The data were obtained in a study of blood T cell repertoires in COVID-19. Across the whole study: The United States, Italy and Spain provided the acute and convalescent COVID-19 samples. The cDNA or gDNA used as material had been derived from T cells, B-cell-depleted T cells, or PBMCs.

In the study's own analysis: Researchers report that nucleated cell counts were estimated from reference gene primer amplification. Some clones are missing from TCRdb's copy, which holds only in-frame ones; the method was immunoSEQ multiplex PCR. The D gene and trimming were derived from the DNA, and the V and J assignments and clone size from that table. The table includes about 340,000 clones, around 80% detected once. The source material was peripheral blood. This receptor was obtained from a young man with active or convalescent COVID-19. V and J are TRBV5-1 and TRBJ2-2, with a weak D call TRBD1 (5 bases). The chain's CDR3 is CASLKELGANTGELFF. In nucleotides, the CDR3 is TGCGCCAGCCTTAAAGAGCTAGGGGCGAACACCGGGGAGCTGTTTTTT. The whole variable domain, filled in from reference TRBV5-1 and TRBJ2-2, reads KAGVTQTPRYLIKTRGQQVTLSCSPISGHRSVSWYQQTPGQGLQFLFEYFSETQRNKGNFPGRFSGRQFSNSRSEMNVSTLELGDSALYLCASLKELGANTGELFFGEGSRLTVL.